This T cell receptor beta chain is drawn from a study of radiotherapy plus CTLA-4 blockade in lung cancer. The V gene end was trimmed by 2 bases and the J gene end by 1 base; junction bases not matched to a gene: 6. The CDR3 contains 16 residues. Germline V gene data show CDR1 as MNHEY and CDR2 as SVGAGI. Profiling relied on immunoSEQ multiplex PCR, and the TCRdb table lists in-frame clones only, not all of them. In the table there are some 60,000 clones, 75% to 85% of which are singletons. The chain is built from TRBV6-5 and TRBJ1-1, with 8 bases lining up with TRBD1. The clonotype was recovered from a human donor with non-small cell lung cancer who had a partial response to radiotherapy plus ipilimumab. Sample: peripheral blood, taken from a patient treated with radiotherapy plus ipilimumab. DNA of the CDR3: TGTGCCAGCAGTTACAGGACGGGACAGGCGAACACTGAAGCTTTCTTT. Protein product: CASSYRTGQANTEAFF.